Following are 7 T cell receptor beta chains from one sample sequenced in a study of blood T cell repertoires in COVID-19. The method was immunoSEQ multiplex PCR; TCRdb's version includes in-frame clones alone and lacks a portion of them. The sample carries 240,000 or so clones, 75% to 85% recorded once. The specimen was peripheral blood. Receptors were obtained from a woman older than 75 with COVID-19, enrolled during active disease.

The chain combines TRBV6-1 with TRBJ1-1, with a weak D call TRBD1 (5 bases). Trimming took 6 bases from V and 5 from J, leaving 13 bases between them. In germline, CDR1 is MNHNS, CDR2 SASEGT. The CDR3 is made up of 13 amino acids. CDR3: CASRYGGGTEAFF. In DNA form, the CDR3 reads TGTGCCAGCAGGTACGGGGGTGGGACTGAAGCTTTCTTT.

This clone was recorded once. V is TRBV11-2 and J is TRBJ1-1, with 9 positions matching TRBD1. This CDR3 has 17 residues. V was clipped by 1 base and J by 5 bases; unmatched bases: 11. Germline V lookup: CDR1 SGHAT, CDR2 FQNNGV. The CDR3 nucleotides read TGTGCCAGCAGCTTAGCGTGGGCTACAGGGGGCCGGACTGAAGCTTTCTTT. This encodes CASSLAWATGGRTEAFF.

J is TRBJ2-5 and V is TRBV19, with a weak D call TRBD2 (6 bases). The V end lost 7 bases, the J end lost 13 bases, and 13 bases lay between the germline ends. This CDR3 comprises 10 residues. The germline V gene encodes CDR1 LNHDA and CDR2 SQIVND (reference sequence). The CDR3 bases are TGTGCCAGTACGCGGGGCCAACGGTACTTC. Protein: CASTRGQRYF. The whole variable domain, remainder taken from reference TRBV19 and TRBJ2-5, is DGGITQSPKYLFRKEGQNVTLSCEQNLNHDAMYWYRQDPGQGLRLIYYSQIVNDFQKGDIAEGYSVSREKKESFPLTVTSAQKNPTAFYLCASTRGQRYFGPGTRLLVL.

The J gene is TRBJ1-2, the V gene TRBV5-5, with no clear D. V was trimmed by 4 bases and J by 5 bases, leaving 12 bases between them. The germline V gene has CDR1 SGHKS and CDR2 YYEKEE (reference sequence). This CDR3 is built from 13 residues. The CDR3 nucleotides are TGTGCCAGCAGCCCAGACCCGGGATATGGCTACACCTTC. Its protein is CASSPDPGYGYTF.

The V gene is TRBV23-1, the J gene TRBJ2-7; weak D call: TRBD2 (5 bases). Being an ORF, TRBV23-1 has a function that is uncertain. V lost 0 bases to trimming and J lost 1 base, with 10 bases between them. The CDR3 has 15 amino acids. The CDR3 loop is CASSQSGDRSYEQYF. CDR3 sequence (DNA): TGCGCCAGCAGTCAATCGGGAGACCGATCCTACGAGCAGTACTTC.

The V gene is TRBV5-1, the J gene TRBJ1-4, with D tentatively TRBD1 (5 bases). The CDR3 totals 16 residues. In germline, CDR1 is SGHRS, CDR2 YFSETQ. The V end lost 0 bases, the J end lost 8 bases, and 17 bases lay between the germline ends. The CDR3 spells CASSLEAGSVTEKLFF. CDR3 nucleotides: TGCGCCAGCAGCTTGGAAGCAGGGTCAGTAACAGAAAAACTGTTTTTT.

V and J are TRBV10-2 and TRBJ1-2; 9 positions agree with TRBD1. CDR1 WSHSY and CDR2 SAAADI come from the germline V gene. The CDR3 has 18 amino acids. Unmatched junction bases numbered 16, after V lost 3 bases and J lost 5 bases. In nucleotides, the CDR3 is TGCGCCAGCAGTGACCCCTGGGGGAGACAGGGGGTGAGGTATGGCTACACCTTC. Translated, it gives CASSDPWGRQGVRYGYTF.